This paragraph covers one T cell receptor beta chain sequence. Antigen: not known. CDR1 is GTSNPN and CDR2 is SVGIG in the germline V gene (reference sequence). CDR3 length equals 11 residues. These data originate in a study of Graves' ophthalmopathy and Graves' hyperthyroidism. Study-level points and caveats: The model achieved 70.59% sensitivity and roughly 72% specificity for ophthalmopathy progression. Stable hyperthyroidism and ophthalmopathy were told apart by a 13-signature model, which achieved approximately 87% sensitivity and 81.08% specificity. Most thyroid clonotypes with frequency above 0.001 were detected in blood too.

Scientists amplified the TCR beta CDR3 regions from RNA transcripts. The authors performed first-round RT-PCR with HTBI primers and then a second-round multiplex PCR. TCRdb re-called the multiplex PCR reads with MiXCR, one entry per CDR3 protein. There are a few hundred thousand distinct CDR3 sequences in the sample; about 18% occur only once, and roughly 2.3% lies in the top ten. The chain uses TRBV30 and TRBJ1-1; 9 positions match TRBD1. The receptor was derived from an adult woman with stable Graves' hyperthyroidism. Specimen: peripheral blood. The CDR3 sequence is CAWDRDSEAFF. CDR3 coding DNA: TGTGCTTGGGACAGGGATTCTGAAGCTTTCTTT.